A single sample is the source of the 27 T cell receptor beta chains below, sequenced in a study of OX40 agonist ivuxolimab in advanced cancers. The protocol was immunoSEQ multiplex PCR, while the TCRdb copy is restricted to in-frame clones and leaves out a portion. The sample includes approximately 35,000 clones, about 84% of them seen just once. Specimen: CD4+ or CD8+ T cells sorted from blood, collected in a trial of the OX40 agonist ivuxolimab. These receptors all stem from an adult with an advanced solid tumor such as melanoma, head and neck, liver or kidney cancer.

A remark on this clone: Other DNA variants within this sample encode the same CDR3. J is TRBJ1-5 and V is TRBV10-3; 7 bases are a match to TRBD1. Germline trimming cut 8 bases from V and 0 bases from J; bases unmatched to any gene: 4. CDR1 is ENHRY, CDR2 SYGVKD, per germline. The CDR3 consists of 14 residues. CDR3 sequence reads: CAIGTGDSNQPQHF. DNA for the CDR3: TGTGCCATCGGTACAGGGGATAGCAATCAGCCCCAGCATTTT.

As regards this clone: Other DNA sequences from this sample encode an identical CDR3 as well. This chain uses TRBV9 with TRBJ1-6, with D uncertain. Germline V CDR1 and CDR2: SGDLS, YYNGEE. Trimming cost V 0 bases and J 7 bases, with 5 bases left between them. The CDR3 covers 13 residues. The CDR3, as DNA: TGTGCCAGCAGCGTAGGTTCAAATTCACCCCTCCACTTT. Protein product: CASSVGSNSPLHF.

This clone turned up a few times. The rearrangement uses TRBV4-2 and TRBJ1-1, with a possible D match to TRBD1 (5 bases). Germline assignment: CDR1 LGHNA and CDR2 YNFKEQ. This CDR3 is built from 15 residues. V dropped 2 bases and J dropped 1 base, with 11 bases sitting between them. The CDR3 loop reads CASSQRDHGNTEAFF. In DNA, the CDR3 is TGTGCCAGCAGCCAAAGGGACCACGGGAACACTGAAGCTTTCTTT.

The CDR3 sequence: CASSPLTEVYTEAFF. The CDR3 nucleotides are TGTGCCAGCAGCCCGTTGACAGAAGTGTACACTGAAGCTTTCTTT. The chain recombines TRBV7-4 with TRBJ1-1, with TRBD1 as a possible D gene (5 bases). The length of the CDR3 is 15 residues. V dropped 5 bases and J dropped 3 bases, with 16 bases sitting between them. Germline V CDR1 and CDR2: SGHVT, SQSDAQ.

This sequence joins TRBV27 and TRBJ2-3, with a possible D match to TRBD2 (5 bases). V lost 2 bases and J 0 bases, leaving 9 bases between the germline ends. Germline V gives CDR1 MNHEY, CDR2 SMNVEV (reference sequence). There are 15 residues in the CDR3. CDR3 in DNA: TGTGCCAGCAGTTTAGCGGGTACTAGCACAGATACGCAGTATTTT. This codes for CASSLAGTSTDTQYF.

In this sample, this clone turned up many times. This chain links TRBV7-8 with TRBJ1-2; the D gene is possibly TRBD1 (5 bases). The germline V gene has CDR1 SGHVS and CDR2 FQNEAQ. Trimming left V 4 bases short and J 4 bases short, with 13 bases between. The CDR3 covers 14 residues. CDR3 nucleotide sequence: TGTGCCAGCAGCTCCGTTCTGGGGGGCTATGGCTACACCTTC. Amino acid sequence: CASSSVLGGYGYTF.

The chain has TRBV5-4 and TRBJ1-2, with 8 bases identical to TRBD1. CDR1 is SGHNT and CDR2 is YYREEE in the germline V gene (reference sequence). J lost 4 bases, V lost 0 bases, and 8 bases had no gene match. The CDR3 has 16 residues. The DNA of the CDR3 is TGTGCCAGCAGCTTGGAAGGGGCAGGGGGCAGCTATGGCTACACCTTC. Residues: CASSLEGAGGSYGYTF.

This chain connects TRBV9 to TRBJ2-7, with a weak D call TRBD2 (5 bases). Between the trimmed V and J ends, which lost 0 bases and 0 bases, there was a span of 10 bases. Germline-derived CDR1 and CDR2 are SGDLS and YYNGEE. The CDR3 is 15 residues long. The CDR3 here is CASSVESGPSYEQYF. In DNA, the CDR3 is TGTGCCAGCAGCGTAGAGAGCGGACCCTCCTACGAGCAGTACTTC.

The chain links TRBV6-6 to TRBJ2-7; tentatively, D is TRBD1 (6 bases). The length of the CDR3 is 13 residues. Per the germline V gene, CDR1 is MNHNY and CDR2 is SVGAGI (reference sequence). Deletions cut 6 bases from V and 2 bases from J, with 11 bases between. The CDR3: CASRQGPTYEQYF. CDR3 nucleotide sequence: TGTGCCAGCAGACAGGGACCCACCTACGAGCAGTACTTC.

V is TRBV11-3 and J is TRBJ2-1; TRBD2 is a possible D gene (6 bases). Trimming left V 3 bases short and J 9 bases short, with 12 bases between. CDR3 size: 13 residues. CDR1 and CDR2 (germline): SGHNT, YENEEA. The chain's CDR3 is CASSLTLGGEQFF. CDR3 sequence (DNA): TGTGCCAGCAGCTTGACCTTGGGGGGTGAGCAGTTCTTC.

The chain employs TRBV14 and TRBJ2-7, with a tentative D call TRBD2 (6 bases). V was trimmed by 4 bases and J by 3 bases, leaving 13 bases between them. CDR3 length equals 14 residues. Germline assignment: CDR1 SGHDN and CDR2 FVKESK. The CDR3 sequence: CASSPYPAGYEQYF. CDR3 in DNA: TGTGCCAGCAGCCCCTACCCAGCGGGCTACGAGCAGTACTTC.

The rearrangement joins TRBV7-3 to TRBJ1-6; possibly TRBD1 for D (6 bases). Germline CDR1 reads SGHTA; CDR2 reads FQGTGA. V lost 0 bases, J lost 11 bases, and 11 bases lay in between. The CDR3 runs 14 residues. CDR3 coding DNA: TGTGCCAGCAGCTTAACCCCGGGGGCTGCACCCCTCCACTTT. Translating gives CASSLTPGAAPLHF.

The chain couples TRBV7-9 to TRBJ2-3; 8 bases align to TRBD2. The CDR3 sequence is 17 residues long. V was clipped by 3 bases and J by 0 bases; unmatched bases: 8. Germline CDR1 is SEHNR and CDR2 is FQNEAQ (reference sequence). The CDR3 region is CASSFGGGRRSTDTQYF. In DNA form, the CDR3 reads TGTGCCAGCAGCTTCGGGGGCGGGAGGCGAAGCACAGATACGCAGTATTTT.

The chain combines TRBV2 with TRBJ1-2; 7 bases are shared with TRBD1. This CDR3 has 18 residues. Germline V gene data show CDR1 as SNHLY and CDR2 as FYNNEI. The V and J ends lost 8 bases and 8 bases, in that order; junction bases with no gene match: 26. The CDR3 coding sequence is TGTGCCAGCTCAGGAATACATTCGCGACAGGGCCCAAACTTAGGCTACACCTTC. The encoded protein is CASSGIHSRQGPNLGYTF.

The gene calls are TRBV6-6 and TRBJ1-5; D is possibly TRBD1 (6 bases). Trimming pared 3 bases from V and 6 bases from J, leaving 12 bases between. The CDR3 has 14 amino acids. The V gene's germline CDR1 is MNHNY and CDR2 SVGAGI (reference sequence). The CDR3 reads CASSYGGPGQPQHF. The CDR3, as DNA: TGTGCCAGCAGTTATGGGGGGCCGGGTCAGCCCCAGCATTTT.

The chain recombines TRBV13 with TRBJ2-2; D is tentatively TRBD1 or TRBD2 (6 bases each). CDR1 and CDR2 (germline): PRHDT, FYEKMQ (reference sequence). Between the trimmed V and J ends, which lost 1 base and 5 bases, there was a span of 11 bases. The CDR3 consists of 15 residues. The CDR3 loop reads CASSLVGGTTGELFF. DNA for the CDR3: TGTGCCAGCAGCTTAGTGGGCGGGACAACCGGGGAGCTGTTTTTT.

This chain links TRBV9 with TRBJ2-4, with TRBD1 as a possible D gene (5 bases). V lost 3 bases to trimming and J lost 5 bases, with 12 bases between them. The CDR3 has 14 amino acids. Germline CDR1 and CDR2: SGDLS and YYNGEE. CDR3 in amino acids: CASSGVVGENIQYF. Written as DNA, the CDR3 is TGTGCCAGCAGCGGAGTCGTAGGGGAAAACATTCAGTACTTC.

The CDR3 is CASSLGGGGPEAFF. The CDR3 DNA follows: TGCGCCAGCAGCTTGGGCGGGGGCGGACCTGAAGCTTTCTTT. The rearrangement uses TRBV5-1 and TRBJ1-1; D is perhaps TRBD1 (6 bases). CDR3 length: 14 residues. V was clipped by 0 bases and J by 6 bases, with 12 bases between them. Germline V gene data show CDR1 as SGHRS and CDR2 as YFSETQ.

The rearrangement uses TRBV5-1 and TRBJ2-7; D is unresolved. Germline V gives CDR1 SGHRS, CDR2 YFSETQ. CDR3 length equals 12 residues. Trimming pared 4 bases from V and 0 bases from J, leaving 5 bases between. The CDR3 DNA follows: TGCGCCAGCAGCCTCCACTCCTACGAGCAGTACTTC. This gives the protein CASSLHSYEQYF. The full variable domain, in which reference TRBV5-1 and TRBJ2-7 provide the parts outside the CDR3, is KAGVTQTPRYLIKTRGQQVTLSCSPISGHRSVSWYQQTPGQGLQFLFEYFSETQRNKGNFPGRFSGRQFSNSRSEMNVSTLELGDSALYLCASSLHSYEQYFGPGTRLTVT.

The V call is TRBV19, the J call TRBJ2-7; 8 nucleotides match TRBD2. Germline CDR1 LNHDA, CDR2 SQIVND (reference sequence). The CDR3 spans 13 residues. V shed 7 bases, J shed 3 bases, and the junction held 5 bases outside the gene matches. The CDR3 protein is CASKAGGVYEQYF. DNA of the CDR3: TGTGCCAGTAAGGCGGGGGGCGTCTACGAGCAGTACTTC.

The chain's CDR3 is CASSLPGLGYGYTF. CDR3 DNA sequence: TGTGCCAGCAGTTTACCCGGGCTTGGCTATGGCTACACCTTC. This sequence joins TRBV28 and TRBJ1-2; D ambiguous. Germline CDR1 MDHEN, CDR2 SYDVKM. Between the trimmed V and J ends, which lost 2 bases and 4 bases, there was a span of 11 bases. The CDR3 length is 14 residues.

This clone appeared a single time. This chain links TRBV19 with TRBJ1-4; possibly TRBD1 for D (5 bases). The CDR3 has 15 residues. The V end lost 5 bases, the J end lost 6 bases, and 16 bases lay between the germline ends. In germline, CDR1 is LNHDA, CDR2 SQIVND (reference sequence). The CDR3 region has the DNA TGTGCCAGTAGTCCCTCCGGGGGGAACGATGAAAAACTGTTTTTT. Amino acids: CASSPSGGNDEKLFF.

This clone appeared once. The CDR3 loop is CASSSGDYTEAFF. CDR3 sequence (DNA): TGTGCCAGCAGTTCAGGGGATTACACTGAAGCTTTCTTT. The chain combines TRBV27 with TRBJ1-1; D is possibly TRBD1 (6 bases). With 4 bases removed from V and 3 bases from J, the gap between germline ends came to 9 bases. The length of the CDR3 is 13 residues. Germline CDR1 is MNHEY and CDR2 is SMNVEV (reference sequence).

This clone was seen a single time. The V gene is TRBV9, the J gene TRBJ2-3, with 7 bases aligning to TRBD1. The V segment lost 0 bases and the J segment 3 bases; nucleotides outside the gene matches: 4. Germline V gene lookup returns CDR1 SGDLS and CDR2 YYNGEE. The CDR3 consists of 15 residues. The CDR3 bases are TGTGCCAGCAGCGTAGAGGGGGCCAGTACAGATACGCAGTATTTT. Its protein is CASSVEGASTDTQYF.

The chain combines TRBV11-2 with TRBJ2-7; the D gene is possibly TRBD2 (6 bases). V dropped 1 base and J dropped 5 bases, with 9 bases sitting between them. Germline CDR1 is SGHAT and CDR2 is FQNNGV. The CDR3 consists of 13 residues. For the CDR3, the DNA is TGTGCCAGCAGCTTAGTCCGGGGGAACGAGCAGTACTTC. It yields the protein CASSLVRGNEQYF. The full variable domain, its missing parts supplied by reference TRBV11-2 and TRBJ2-7, is EAGVAQSPRYKIIEKRQSVAFWCNPISGHATLYWYQQILGQGPKLLIQFQNNGVVDDSQLPKDRFSAERLKGVDSTLKIQPAKLEDSAVYLCASSLVRGNEQYFGPGTRLTVT.

This chain connects TRBV4-3 to TRBJ1-2; D is perhaps TRBD1 (6 bases). The ends were cut back, 0 bases at V and 4 bases at J, with 9 bases in the middle. This CDR3 comprises 14 residues. CDR1 and CDR2 from the germline V gene are LGHNA and YSLEER. This CDR3 reads CASSQDQGSYGYTF. The DNA of the CDR3 is TGCGCCAGCAGCCAAGATCAGGGGAGCTATGGCTACACCTTC.

The chain is built from TRBV27 and TRBJ1-1, with no clear D. The V gene lost 6 bases and the J gene lost 4 bases, with 6 bases spanning the gap. The CDR3 runs 11 residues. From germline, CDR1 is MNHEY and CDR2 SMNVEV (reference sequence). CDR3 sequence reads: CASSWGTEAFF. The CDR3 nucleotides are TGTGCCAGCAGCTGGGGCACTGAAGCTTTCTTT.